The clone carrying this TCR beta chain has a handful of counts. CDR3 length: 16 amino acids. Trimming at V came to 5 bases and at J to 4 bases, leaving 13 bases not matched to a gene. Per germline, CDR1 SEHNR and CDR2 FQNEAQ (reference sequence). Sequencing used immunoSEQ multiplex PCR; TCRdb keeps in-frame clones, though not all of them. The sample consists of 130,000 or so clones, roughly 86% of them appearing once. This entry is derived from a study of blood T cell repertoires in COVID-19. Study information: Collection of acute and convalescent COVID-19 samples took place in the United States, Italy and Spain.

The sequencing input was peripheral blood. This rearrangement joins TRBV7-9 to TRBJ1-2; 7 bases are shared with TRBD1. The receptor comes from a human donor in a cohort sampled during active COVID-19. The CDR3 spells CASSRATGVGRYGYTF. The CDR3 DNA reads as TGTGCCAGCAGCCGCGCCACAGGGGTGGGTCGCTATGGCTACACCTTC.